This T cell receptor beta chain is from a study of T cell responses to AZD1222 COVID-19 vaccine. Produced via immunoSEQ multiplex PCR; TCRdb's table is partial and in-frame only. This repertoire shows about 83,000 clones, around 91% found once; its top ten account for roughly 31%. The study, taken as a whole, reports: Repertoire sampling happened only post peak T cell response. Reports say nearly half of spike-specific TCRs go after unmutated variant regions.

A note on this clone: Its target is unknown.

The CDR3 has 15 amino acids. Germline V gives CDR1 SGHDN, CDR2 FVKESK. The germline V and J ends were trimmed by 1 base and 5 bases, with 14 bases remaining between them. J is TRBJ2-5 and V is TRBV14; D may be TRBD1 (5 bases). Sequences were derived from peripheral blood, sampled on day 0 of AZD1222 vaccination. The TCR sequence derives from an adult in good health. CDR3 sequence reads: CASSQVARAWETQYF. The CDR3 DNA follows: TGTGCCAGCAGCCAAGTCGCCAGGGCGTGGGAGACCCAGTACTTC.